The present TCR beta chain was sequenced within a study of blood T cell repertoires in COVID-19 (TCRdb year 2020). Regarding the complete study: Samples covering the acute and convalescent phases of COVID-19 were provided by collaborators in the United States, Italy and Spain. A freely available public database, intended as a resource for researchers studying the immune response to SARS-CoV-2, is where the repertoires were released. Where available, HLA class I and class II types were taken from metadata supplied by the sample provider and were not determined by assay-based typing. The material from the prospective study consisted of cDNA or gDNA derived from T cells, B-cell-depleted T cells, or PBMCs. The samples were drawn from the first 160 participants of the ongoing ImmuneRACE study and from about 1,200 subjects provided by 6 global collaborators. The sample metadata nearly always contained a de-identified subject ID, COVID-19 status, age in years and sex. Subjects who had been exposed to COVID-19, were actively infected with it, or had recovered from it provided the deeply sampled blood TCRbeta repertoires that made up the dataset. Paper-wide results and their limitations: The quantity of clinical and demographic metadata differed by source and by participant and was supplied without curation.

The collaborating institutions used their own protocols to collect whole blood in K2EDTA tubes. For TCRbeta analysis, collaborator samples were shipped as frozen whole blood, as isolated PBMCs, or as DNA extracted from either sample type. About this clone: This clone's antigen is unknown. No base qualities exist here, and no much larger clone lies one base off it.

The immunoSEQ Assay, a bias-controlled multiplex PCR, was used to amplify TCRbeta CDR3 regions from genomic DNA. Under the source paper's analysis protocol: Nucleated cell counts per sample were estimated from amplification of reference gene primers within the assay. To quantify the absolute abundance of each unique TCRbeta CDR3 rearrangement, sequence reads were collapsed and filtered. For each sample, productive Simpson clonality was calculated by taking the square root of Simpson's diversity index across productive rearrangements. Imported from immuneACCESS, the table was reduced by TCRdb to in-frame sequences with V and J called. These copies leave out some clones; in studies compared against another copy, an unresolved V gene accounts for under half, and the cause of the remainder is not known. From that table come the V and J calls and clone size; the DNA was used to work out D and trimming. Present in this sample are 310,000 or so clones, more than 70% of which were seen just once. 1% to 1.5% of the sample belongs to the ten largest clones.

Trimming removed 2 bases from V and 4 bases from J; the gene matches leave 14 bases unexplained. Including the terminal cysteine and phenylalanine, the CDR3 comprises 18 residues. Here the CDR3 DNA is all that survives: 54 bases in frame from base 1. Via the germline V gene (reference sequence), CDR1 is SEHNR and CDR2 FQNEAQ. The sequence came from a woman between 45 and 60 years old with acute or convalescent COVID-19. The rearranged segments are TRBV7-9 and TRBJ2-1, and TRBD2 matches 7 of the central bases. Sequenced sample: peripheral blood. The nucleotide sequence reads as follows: TGTGCCAGCAGCTTAACCCCTTTGCGGGGAGGGAATTACAATGAGCAGTTCTTC. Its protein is CASSLTPLRGGNYNEQFF. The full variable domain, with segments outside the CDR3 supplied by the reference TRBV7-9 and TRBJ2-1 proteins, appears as DTGVSQNPRHKITKRGQNVTFRCDPISEHNRLYWYRQTLGQGPEFLTYFQNEAQLEKSRLLSDRFSAERPKGSFSTLEIQRTEQGDSAMYLCASSLTPLRGGNYNEQFFGPGTRLTVL.